The text below deals with one T cell receptor beta chain. Repertoires were generated with immunoSEQ multiplex PCR, while TCRdb's copy carries only in-frame clones and drops some. This sample carries some 900,000 clones, roughly 72% of them seen once, and the ten largest clones take approximately 1.5%. V was clipped by 4 bases and J by 0 bases, with 10 bases between them. The CDR3 has 15 residues. The germline V gene has CDR1 SGHDT and CDR2 YYEEEE. The data were obtained in a study of shared clonotypes between healthy human individuals. This TCR was sampled from a man aged 18 to 30 in good health. The material sequenced was memory CD4+ T cells sorted from blood. The subset is: CD45RA-negative fraction. V gene TRBV5-6 combines with J gene TRBJ2-2; D is ambiguous. The CDR3, as DNA: TGTGCCAGCAGCCCGGTGGGGTCGAACACCGGGGAGCTGTTTTTT. Amino acids: CASSPVGSNTGELFF.